This paragraph reports one T cell receptor (beta chain). Its matching antigen is unknown. The data are from a study of graft-versus-host responses after intestinal transplantation. Repertoires were generated with immunoSEQ multiplex PCR, while TCRdb's copy carries only in-frame clones and drops some. This sample carries some 86,000 clones, over 80% of them seen once, and the ten largest clones take 5% to 6.5%. This CDR3 region has 16 residues. The junction had 4 bases not matched to a gene; V was cut back by 2 bases and J by 0 bases. Germline CDR1 and CDR2: MDHEN and SYDVKM. V and J are TRBV28 and TRBJ2-7; 10 nucleotides match TRBD2. The origin of this receptor is a human donor who received an intestinal transplant. The source was unstimulated CD8+ T cells sorted from spleen or lymph node cells, collected before intestinal transplant. DNA of the CDR3: TGTGCCAGCAGTTTAGATACTAGCGGGACCTCCTACGAGCAGTACTTC. This translates into CASSLDTSGTSYEQYF.